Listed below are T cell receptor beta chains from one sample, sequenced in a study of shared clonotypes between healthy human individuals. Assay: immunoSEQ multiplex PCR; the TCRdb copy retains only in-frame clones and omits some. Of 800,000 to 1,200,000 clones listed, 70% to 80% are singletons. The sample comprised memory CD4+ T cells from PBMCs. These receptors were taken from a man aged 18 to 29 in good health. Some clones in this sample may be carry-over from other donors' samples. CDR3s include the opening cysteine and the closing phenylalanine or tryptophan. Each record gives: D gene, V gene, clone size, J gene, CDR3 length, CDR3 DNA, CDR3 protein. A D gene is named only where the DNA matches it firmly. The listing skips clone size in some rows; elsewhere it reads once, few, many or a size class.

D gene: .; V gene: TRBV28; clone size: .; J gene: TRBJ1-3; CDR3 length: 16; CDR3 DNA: TGTGCCAGCAGTTCACTCGGGACTTGGCTCTCGAACACCATATATTTT; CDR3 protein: CASSSLGTWLSNTIYF
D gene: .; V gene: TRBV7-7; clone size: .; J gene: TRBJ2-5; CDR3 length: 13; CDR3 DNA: TGTGCCAGCAGCTCCCACGGCGGGACTTCCCAGTACTTC; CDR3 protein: CASSSHGGTSQYF
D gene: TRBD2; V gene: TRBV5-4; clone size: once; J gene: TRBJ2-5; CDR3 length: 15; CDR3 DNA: TGTGCCAGCAGCTTGTTAGCGGGAGGGGTGGAGACCCAGTACTTC; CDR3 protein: CASSLLAGGVETQYF
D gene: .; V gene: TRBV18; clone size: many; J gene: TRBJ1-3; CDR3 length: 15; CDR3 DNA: TGTGCCAGCTCACCCTTGGACAACTCTGGAAACACCATATATTTT; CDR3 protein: CASSPLDNSGNTIYF
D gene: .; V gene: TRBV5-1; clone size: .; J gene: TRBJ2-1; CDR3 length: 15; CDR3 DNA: TGCGCCAGCAGCTTGGATCCCCCAGCTTACAATGAGCAGTTCTTC; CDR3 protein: CASSLDPPAYNEQFF
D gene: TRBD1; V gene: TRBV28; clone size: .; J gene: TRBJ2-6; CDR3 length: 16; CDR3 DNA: TGTGCCAGCAGGGGACAGGGGGTCTCTGGGGCCAACGTCCTGACTTTC; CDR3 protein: CASRGQGVSGANVLTF
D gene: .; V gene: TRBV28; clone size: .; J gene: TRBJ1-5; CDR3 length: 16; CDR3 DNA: TGTGCCAGCACCTCATTGGGCGCAGGGAGTCGACAGCCCCAGCATTTT; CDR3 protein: CASTSLGAGSRQPQHF
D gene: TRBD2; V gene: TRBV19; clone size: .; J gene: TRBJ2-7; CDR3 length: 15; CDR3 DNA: TGTGCCAGTAGTAATAGCGGGAGAGGCTTCTACGAGCAGTACTTC; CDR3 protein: CASSNSGRGFYEQYF
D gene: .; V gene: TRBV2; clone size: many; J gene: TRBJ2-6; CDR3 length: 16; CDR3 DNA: TGTGCCAGCAGTACGCGGACAGCCTCTGGGGCCAACGTCCTGACTTTC; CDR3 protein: CASSTRTASGANVLTF
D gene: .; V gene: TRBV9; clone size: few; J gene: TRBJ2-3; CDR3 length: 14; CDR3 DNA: TGTGCCAGCAGCGTAGGGCTGACGACCGATACGCAGTATTTT; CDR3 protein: CASSVGLTTDTQYF
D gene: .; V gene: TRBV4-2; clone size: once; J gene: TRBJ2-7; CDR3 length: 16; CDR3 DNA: TGTGCCAGCAGCCAAGATCGGCGTACAACCCCCTACGAGCAGTACTTC; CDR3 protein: CASSQDRRTTPYEQYF
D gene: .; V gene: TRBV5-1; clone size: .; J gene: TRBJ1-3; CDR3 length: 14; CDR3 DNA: TGCGCCAGCAGCTTGTTCGGGCCTGGAAACACCATATATTTT; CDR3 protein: CASSLFGPGNTIYF
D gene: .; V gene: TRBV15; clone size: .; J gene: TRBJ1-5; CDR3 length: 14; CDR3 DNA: TGTGCCACCGGTCTTGGCGGCGCAATCACGCCCCAGCATTTT; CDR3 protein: CATGLGGAITPQHF
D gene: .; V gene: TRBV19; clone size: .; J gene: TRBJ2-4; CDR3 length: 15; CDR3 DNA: TGTGCCAGTAGTATGCCCTCGGGGGGCGGAAACATTCAGTACTTC; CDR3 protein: CASSMPSGGGNIQYF
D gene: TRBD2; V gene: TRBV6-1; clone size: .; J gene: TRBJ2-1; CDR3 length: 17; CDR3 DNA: TGTGCCAGCAGTGGACAAACAGCGGGAGATTACTGGGGTGAGCAGTTCTTC; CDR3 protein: CASSGQTAGDYWGEQFF
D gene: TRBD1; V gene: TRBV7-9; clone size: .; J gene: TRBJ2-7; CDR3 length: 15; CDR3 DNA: TGTGCCAGCAGCGAACGGGGACAGGGGTCCCACGAGCAGTACTTC; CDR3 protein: CASSERGQGSHEQYF
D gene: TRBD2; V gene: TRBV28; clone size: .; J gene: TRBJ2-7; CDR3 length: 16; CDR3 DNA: TGTGCCAGCAGCCAGACCCAGGGAGGGTCCTTTTACGAGCAGTACTTC; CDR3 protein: CASSQTQGGSFYEQYF
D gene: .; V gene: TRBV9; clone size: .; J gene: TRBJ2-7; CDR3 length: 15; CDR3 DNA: TGTGCCAGCAGCCCCCGTTTGGACACCTACTACGAGCAGTACTTC; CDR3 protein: CASSPRLDTYYEQYF
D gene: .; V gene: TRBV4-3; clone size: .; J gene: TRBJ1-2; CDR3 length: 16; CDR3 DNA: TGCGCCAGCAGCCAAATTCGGGAAGGAGCTAACTATGGCTACACCTTC; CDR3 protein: CASSQIREGANYGYTF
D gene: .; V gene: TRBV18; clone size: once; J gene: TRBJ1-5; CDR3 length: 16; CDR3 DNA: TGTGCCAGCTCACCACTTGCGACTGGTAGCAATCAGCCCCAGCATTTT; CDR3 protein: CASSPLATGSNQPQHF
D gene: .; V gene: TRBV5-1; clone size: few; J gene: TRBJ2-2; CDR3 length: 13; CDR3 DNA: TGCGCCAGCAGCTTGGACAGCACCGGGGAGCTGTTTTTT; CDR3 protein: CASSLDSTGELFF
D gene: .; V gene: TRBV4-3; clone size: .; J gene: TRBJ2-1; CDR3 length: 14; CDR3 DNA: TGCGCCAGCAGCCAAGATCGAACTAGCACTGAGCAGTTCTTC; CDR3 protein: CASSQDRTSTEQFF
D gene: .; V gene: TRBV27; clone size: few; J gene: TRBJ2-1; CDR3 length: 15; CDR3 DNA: TGTGCCAGCAGCTGGGACATTAGGCGATACAATGAGCAGTTCTTC; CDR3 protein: CASSWDIRRYNEQFF
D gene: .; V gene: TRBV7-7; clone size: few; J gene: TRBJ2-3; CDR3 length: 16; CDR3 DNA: TGTGCCAGCAGCCCAACGGGCCCGAGAGGGATGGGTACGCAGTATTTT; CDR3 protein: CASSPTGPRGMGTQYF